The clone carrying this T cell receptor beta chain was seen ten or more times. No antigen is known for it. Researchers used genomic DNA as the template to profile TCR beta VDJ and CDR3. Using its own MiXCR run on the reads, TCRdb lists one record per CDR3 protein. The table lists 150,000 or so distinct CDR3 sequences, approximately 44% of them singletons. These data originate in a study of CD8+CD57+ T cells in acquired aplastic anemia. The V and J ends lost 4 bases and 5 bases, in that order; junction bases with no gene match: 8. The CDR3 length is 15 residues. Germline CDR1 and CDR2: SGDLS and YYNGEE. Overall study findings and caveats: Patient and control CD8+ Simpson's diversity was not significantly different. Both patients and controls carried the same twenty-nine CD8+ CDR3 sequences.

It was patients with CD8+CD57+ cell expansion by flow cytometry who were chosen for sequencing. The V gene is TRBV9, the J gene TRBJ2-5, with 10 bases aligning to TRBD1. Sequenced sample: sorted CD4+, CD8+, or CD8+CD57+ T cells (not recorded which) from PBMCs. The clonotype was recovered from a human donor with aplastic anemia. CDR3 loop: CASSPRQGAGETQYF. The CDR3 nucleotides are TGTGCCAGCAGCCCGAGACAGGGGGCAGGGGAGACCCAGTACTTC.